This T cell receptor (beta chain) was obtained from a study of vaccination and CD4 T cells after COVID-19. Study context: The convalescents included six males and four females, and among them two were Hispanic while seven were Caucasian. Ranging from 14 to 241, the interval between dose two and post-vaccine sampling had a median of roughly 2.5 months.

Documented treatment: 10-day PBMC culture with coronavirus spike peptide pools or control peptides (ViraFEST assay). Under the ViraFEST approach, antigen-specific T cells were expanded with peptide pools and TCRs subsequently sequenced. V was pared by 2 bases and J by 5 bases, with 12 bases of the junction left unmatched. Germline CDR1 SGHDT, CDR2 YYEEEE. This CDR3 region has 16 residues. In this sample, this clonotype turned up once. Its antigen is undetermined. An Oncomine TCR Beta short-read assay was used to sequence the DNA from cultured CD4+ T cells. TCRdb re-derived calls from the PCR reads in MiXCR, one entry per CDR3 protein. The sample has about 3,600 distinct CDR3 sequences, around 40% seen once.

V and J are TRBV5-6 and TRBJ1-1, with 7 bases lining up with TRBD1. The receptor was isolated from a human donor who had recovered from COVID-19. The source material was CD4+ T cells from blood, cultured in vitro. The CDR3 DNA follows: TGTGCCAGCAGCTTAGCAAGGAGGGGGCGTTTAACTGAAGCTTTCTTT. Protein product: CASSLARRGRLTEAFF.